The sequence of this T cell receptor (beta chain) was determined in a study of cytomegalovirus exposure and HLA in healthy donors. CDR1 and CDR2 (germline): SEHNR, FQNEAQ (reference sequence). The CDR3 is made up of 15 amino acids. The V and J ends lost 5 bases and 3 bases respectively, with 14 bases between them. Assay used: immunoSEQ multiplex PCR; TCRdb lists only in-frame clones, some missing. The profile shows under 100,000 clones, approximately 96% of them singletons. The TCR originated in a woman in her late teens or twenties in good health and CMV-seronegative. What was sequenced was PBMCs. V is TRBV7-9 and J is TRBJ2-4; D may be TRBD2 (6 bases). CDR3 nucleotides: TGTGCCAGCAGCGACTTTCCAGCGGGCAAAAACATTCAGTACTTC. Its translation: CASSDFPAGKNIQYF.